The next 12 T cell receptor beta chains were all read from a single sample in a study of T cells in Graves' hyperthyroidism and ophthalmopathy. The CDR3 regions of TCR beta were amplified from RNA transcripts. The TCR CDR3 first-round RT-PCR relied on the HTBI primer set. In TCRdb, the multiplex PCR reads were re-called with MiXCR into one record per CDR3 protein. Among fewer than 300,000 distinct CDR3 sequences listed, approximately 16% were seen once. The sample was blood. The origin of the receptors is a woman aged 45-59 years with Graves' hyperthyroidism that later progressed to Graves' ophthalmopathy.

This clonotype was picked up many times. The V gene is TRBV5-1, the J gene TRBJ2-3, with D perhaps matching TRBD1 or TRBD2 (5 bases each). Germline values: CDR1 SGHRS, CDR2 YFSETQ. The CDR3 totals 16 residues. V was pared by 4 bases and J by 4 bases, with 19 bases between. The CDR3 spells CASSGYGQRGADTQYF. The CDR3 nucleotides read TGCGCCAGCAGCGGTTACGGTCAACGAGGGGCAGATACGCAGTATTTT.

At least ten counts were recorded for this clonotype. This chain uses TRBV10-3 with TRBJ2-4; D perhaps matches TRBD2 (6 bases). The CDR3 is 14 amino acids. CDR1 and CDR2 (germline): ENHRY, SYGVKD. The V gene lost 6 bases and the J gene lost 0 bases, with 9 bases spanning the gap. The CDR3 here is CAISPGLAKNIQYF. The CDR3 DNA reads TGTGCCATCAGCCCGGGACTAGCCAAAAACATTCAGTACTTC.

The chain combines TRBV12-3 or TRBV12-4 with TRBJ1-1; D perhaps matches TRBD1 (5 bases). The CDR3 loop spans 14 amino acids. V lost 6 bases, J lost 2 bases, and 13 bases lay in between. In nucleotides, the CDR3 is TGTGCCAGCAGACCCGGGGCCGCAAACACTGAAGCTTTCTTT. Amino acids: CASRPGAANTEAFF.

This clonotype was observed at least ten times. V and J are TRBV20-1 and TRBJ2-2; unclear D gene. Germline V gene lookup returns CDR1 DFQATT and CDR2 SNEGSKA (reference sequence). The CDR3 consists of 14 residues. V gave up 5 bases and J gave up 5 bases, with 15 bases separating them. The CDR3 loop reads CSADPGLVTGELFF. The CDR3 DNA sequence: TGCAGTGCTGACCCGGGCCTCGTAACCGGGGAGCTGTTTTTT.

This clonotype appeared many times. The V and J genes are TRBV28 and TRBJ2-7; D tentatively fits TRBD1 or TRBD2 (5 bases each). The CDR3 has 14 residues. Germline V gene data show CDR1 as MDHEN and CDR2 as SYDVKM. V was pared by 5 bases and J by 3 bases, with 14 bases between. CDR3 DNA sequence: TGTGCCAGCAGTGTTACTAGTAGGGGCTACGAGCAGTACTTC. Its translation is CASSVTSRGYEQYF.

This clonotype was counted many times. The chain joins TRBV7-9 to TRBJ2-5; TRBD1 matches at 8 bases. The junction had 6 bases not matched to a gene; V was cut back by 5 bases and J by 4 bases. Germline assignment: CDR1 SEHNR and CDR2 FQNEAQ (reference sequence). CDR3 length: 14 residues. The CDR3 here is CASSGRGHGETQYF. CDR3 coding DNA: TGTGCCAGCAGCGGCAGGGGGCACGGAGAGACCCAGTACTTC.

In this sample, this clonotype turned up many times. The V gene is TRBV18, the J gene TRBJ1-5, with D possibly being TRBD1 (5 bases). The CDR3 length is 14 residues. The germline V and J ends were trimmed by 2 bases and 3 bases, with 8 bases remaining between them. Germline-derived CDR1 and CDR2 are KGHSH and LQKENI. This chain's CDR3 is CASSPGGTNQPQHF. Written as DNA, the CDR3 is TGTGCCAGCTCACCAGGGGGAACCAATCAGCCCCAGCATTTT.

This clonotype has a handful of counts. The rearrangement joins TRBV2 to TRBJ1-4, with TRBD1 identical over 8 bases. V lost 6 bases to trimming and J lost 7 bases; unmatched junction nucleotides: 4. Germline V gene sequence: CDR1 SNHLY, CDR2 FYNNEI. The CDR3 runs to 13 residues. The CDR3 coding sequence is TGTGCCAGCAGCCAGGGGGCCAGTGAAAAACTGTTTTTT. The encoded protein is CASSQGASEKLFF.

This clonotype was seen many times. The V gene is TRBV3-1, the J gene TRBJ2-5, with no clear D. V lost 7 bases to trimming and J lost 4 bases, with 16 bases between them. CDR3 size: 14 residues. Per germline, CDR1 LGHDT and CDR2 YNNKEL (reference sequence). In DNA form, the CDR3 reads TGTGCCAGCAACCCGACTCTAGAAACAGAGACCCAGTACTTC. Its protein product is CASNPTLETETQYF.

Ten or more counts support this clonotype. This chain uses TRBV7-9 with TRBJ1-1, with TRBD1 matching 7 bases. This CDR3 contains 17 residues. After removal of 2 bases from V and 5 bases from J, the junction contained 14 bases not matched to a gene. The germline V gene has CDR1 SEHNR and CDR2 FQNEAQ (reference sequence). The CDR3 protein is CASSLSRGRKGDTEAFF. The CDR3 DNA follows: TGTGCCAGCAGCTTAAGTAGGGGGCGAAAAGGTGATACTGAAGCTTTCTTT.

This clonotype occurred a few times. With a much larger clone just one base away, this may be a read error. The rearrangement links TRBV18 to TRBJ2-5; TRBD1 matches 7 bases. This CDR3 spans 15 amino acids. Germline V gene lookup returns CDR1 KGHSH and CDR2 LQKENI. The CDR3 DNA reads as TGTGCCAGCTCACCACCTGACAGGGTCCAAGAGGCCCAGTACTTC. This encodes CASSPPDRVQEAQYF.

This clonotype was found many times. This chain links TRBV28 with TRBJ1-5; 11 bases are shared with TRBD1. Trimming removed 5 bases from V and 1 base from J; junction bases left unmatched: 10. Germline V gives CDR1 MDHEN, CDR2 SYDVKM. CDR3 length: 18 residues. This chain's CDR3 is CASSPRDRGWRSNQPQHF. The CDR3 DNA is TGTGCCAGCAGTCCCCGGGACAGGGGGTGGAGAAGCAATCAGCCCCAGCATTTT.